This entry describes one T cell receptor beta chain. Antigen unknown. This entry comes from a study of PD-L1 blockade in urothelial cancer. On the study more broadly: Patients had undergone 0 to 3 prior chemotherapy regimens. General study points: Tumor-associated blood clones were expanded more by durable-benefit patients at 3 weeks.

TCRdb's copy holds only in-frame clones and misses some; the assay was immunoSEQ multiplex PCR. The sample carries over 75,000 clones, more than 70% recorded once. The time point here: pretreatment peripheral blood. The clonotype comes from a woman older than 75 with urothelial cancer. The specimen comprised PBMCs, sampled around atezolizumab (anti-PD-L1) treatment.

The CDR3 nucleotides are TGTGCCTGGAGACCTCAGGGGGCTGGGGCCAACGTCCTGACTTTC. Its translation is CAWRPQGAGANVLTF. This chain joins TRBV30 and TRBJ2-6; 7 bases map to TRBD1. The trim removed 3 bases at V and 2 bases at J, leaving 4 bases unmatched. The length of the CDR3 is 15 residues. CDR1 is GTSNPN and CDR2 is SVGIG in the germline V gene (reference sequence).